The present TCR beta chain was sequenced within a study of T cell changes during pregnancy in multiple sclerosis. J was trimmed by 3 bases and V by 1 base; bases with no gene match: 11. The length of the CDR3 is 17 residues. Germline CDR1 reads LGHNA; CDR2 reads YNFKEQ. This table comes from immunoSEQ multiplex PCR, and its TCRdb copy is limited to in-frame clones, with some not included. The sample holds about 55,000 clones, approximately 90% seen once. The chain links TRBV4-2 to TRBJ2-7; 8 positions match TRBD2. The TCR was taken from a female donor with multiple sclerosis, enrolled in a pregnancy study. The sample here was CD4+ T cells from peripheral blood mononuclear cells, taken in the first trimester of pregnancy. The CDR3 here is CASSQAGGLSRHYEQYF. DNA of the CDR3: TGTGCCAGCAGCCAAGCGGGAGGGCTTTCTCGGCACTACGAGCAGTACTTC.